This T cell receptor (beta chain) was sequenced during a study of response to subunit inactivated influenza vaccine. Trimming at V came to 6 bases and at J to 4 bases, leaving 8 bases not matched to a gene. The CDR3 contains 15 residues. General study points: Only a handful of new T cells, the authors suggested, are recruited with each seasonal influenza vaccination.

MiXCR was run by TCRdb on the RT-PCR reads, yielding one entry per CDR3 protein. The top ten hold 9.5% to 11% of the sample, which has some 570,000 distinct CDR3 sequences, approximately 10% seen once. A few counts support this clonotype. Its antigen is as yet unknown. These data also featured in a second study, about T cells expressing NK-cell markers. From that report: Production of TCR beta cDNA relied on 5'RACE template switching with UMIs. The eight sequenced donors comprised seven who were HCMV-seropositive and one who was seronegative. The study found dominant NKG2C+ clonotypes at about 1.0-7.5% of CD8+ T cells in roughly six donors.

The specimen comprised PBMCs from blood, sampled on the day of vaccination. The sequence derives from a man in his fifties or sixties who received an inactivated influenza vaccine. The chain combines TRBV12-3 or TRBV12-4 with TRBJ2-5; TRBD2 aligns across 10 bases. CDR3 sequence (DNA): TGTGCCAGCAGCCCTAGCGGGGGTGCGCTAGAGACCCAGTACTTC. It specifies CASSPSGGALETQYF.